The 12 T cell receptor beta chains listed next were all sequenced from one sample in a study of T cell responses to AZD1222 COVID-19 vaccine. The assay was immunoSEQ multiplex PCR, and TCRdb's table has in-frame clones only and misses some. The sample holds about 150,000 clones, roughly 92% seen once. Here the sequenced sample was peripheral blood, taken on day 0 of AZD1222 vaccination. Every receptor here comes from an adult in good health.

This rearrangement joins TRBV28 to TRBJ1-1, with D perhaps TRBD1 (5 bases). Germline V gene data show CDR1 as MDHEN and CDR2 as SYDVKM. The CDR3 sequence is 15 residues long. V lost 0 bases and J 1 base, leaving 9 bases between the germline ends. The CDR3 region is CASSLWTAGNTEAFF. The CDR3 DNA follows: TGTGCCAGCAGTTTATGGACAGCGGGGAACACTGAAGCTTTCTTT. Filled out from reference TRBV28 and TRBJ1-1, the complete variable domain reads DVKVTQSSRYLVKRTGEKVFLECVQDMDHENMFWYRQDPGLGLRLIYFSYDVKMKEKGDIPEGYSVSREKKERFSLILESASTNQTSMYLCASSLWTAGNTEAFFGQGTRLTVV.

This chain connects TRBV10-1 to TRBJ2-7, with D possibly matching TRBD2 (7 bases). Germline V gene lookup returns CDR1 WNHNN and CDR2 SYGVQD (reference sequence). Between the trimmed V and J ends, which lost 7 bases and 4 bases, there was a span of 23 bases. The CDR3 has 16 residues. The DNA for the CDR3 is TGCGCCAGCATCGCTGCGGGGGCGCGACAAAAATACGAGCAGTACGTC. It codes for CASIAAGARQKYEQYV.

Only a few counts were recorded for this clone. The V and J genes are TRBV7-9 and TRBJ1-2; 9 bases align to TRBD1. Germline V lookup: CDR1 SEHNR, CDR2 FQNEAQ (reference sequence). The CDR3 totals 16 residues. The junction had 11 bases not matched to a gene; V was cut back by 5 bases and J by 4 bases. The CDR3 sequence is CASSPSRTGDAYGYTF. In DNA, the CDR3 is TGTGCCAGCAGCCCCTCTAGGACAGGGGACGCCTATGGCTACACCTTC.

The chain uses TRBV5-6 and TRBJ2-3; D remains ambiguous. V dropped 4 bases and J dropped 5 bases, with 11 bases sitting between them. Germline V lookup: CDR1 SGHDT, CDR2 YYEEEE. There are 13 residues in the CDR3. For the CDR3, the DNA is TGTGCCAGCAGCACCGGACGGAGAGATACGCAGTATTTT. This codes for CASSTGRRDTQYF.

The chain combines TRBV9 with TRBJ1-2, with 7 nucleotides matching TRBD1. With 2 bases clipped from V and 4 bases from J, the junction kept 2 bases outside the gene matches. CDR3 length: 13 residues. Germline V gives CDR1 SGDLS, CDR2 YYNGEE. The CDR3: CASSVTGVYGYTF. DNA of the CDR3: TGTGCCAGCAGCGTTACAGGGGTCTATGGCTACACCTTC.

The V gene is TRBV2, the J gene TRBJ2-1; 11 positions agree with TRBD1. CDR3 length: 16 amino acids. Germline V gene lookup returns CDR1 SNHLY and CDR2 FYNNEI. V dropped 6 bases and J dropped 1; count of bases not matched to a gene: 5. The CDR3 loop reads CASSGGQGASYNEQFF. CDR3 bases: TGTGCCAGCAGCGGAGGACAGGGGGCGTCCTACAATGAGCAGTTCTTC.

This CDR3 is CASSPEGSGRGNSYNEQFF. CDR3 DNA sequence: TGCGCCAGCAGCCCGGAGGGTAGCGGGAGAGGCAACTCCTACAATGAGCAGTTCTTC. The rearrangement links TRBV5-1 to TRBJ2-1; 9 bases align to TRBD2. CDR3 size: 19 residues. The ends lost 4 bases at V and 0 bases at J; junction bases unmatched: 14. Germline values: CDR1 SGHRS, CDR2 YFSETQ.

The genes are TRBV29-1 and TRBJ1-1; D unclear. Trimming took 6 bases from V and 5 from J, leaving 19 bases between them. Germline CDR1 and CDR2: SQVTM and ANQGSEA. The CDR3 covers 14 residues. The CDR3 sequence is CSVPPLADGTEAFF. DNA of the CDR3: TGCAGCGTCCCCCCTCTGGCGGATGGGACTGAAGCTTTCTTT.

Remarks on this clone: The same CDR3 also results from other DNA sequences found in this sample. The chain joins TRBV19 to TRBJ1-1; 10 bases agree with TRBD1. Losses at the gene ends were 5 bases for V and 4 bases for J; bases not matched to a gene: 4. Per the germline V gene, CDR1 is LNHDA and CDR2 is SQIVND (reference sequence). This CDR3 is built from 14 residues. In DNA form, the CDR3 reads TGTGCCAGTAGTCCGGGACAGGGGAGCACTGAAGCTTTCTTT. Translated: CASSPGQGSTEAFF.

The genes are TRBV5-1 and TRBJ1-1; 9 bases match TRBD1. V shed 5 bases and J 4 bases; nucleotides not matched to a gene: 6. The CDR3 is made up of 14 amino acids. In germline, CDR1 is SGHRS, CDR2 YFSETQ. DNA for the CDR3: TGCGCCAGCAGACAGGGGGCGCAGGGCACTGAAGCTTTCTTT. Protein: CASRQGAQGTEAFF.

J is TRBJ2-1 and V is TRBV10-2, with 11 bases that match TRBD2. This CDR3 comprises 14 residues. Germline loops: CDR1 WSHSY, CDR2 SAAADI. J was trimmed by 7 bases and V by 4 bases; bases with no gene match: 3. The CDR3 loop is CASSGTSGGNEQFF. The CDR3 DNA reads TGCGCCAGCAGTGGAACTAGCGGGGGTAATGAGCAGTTCTTC.

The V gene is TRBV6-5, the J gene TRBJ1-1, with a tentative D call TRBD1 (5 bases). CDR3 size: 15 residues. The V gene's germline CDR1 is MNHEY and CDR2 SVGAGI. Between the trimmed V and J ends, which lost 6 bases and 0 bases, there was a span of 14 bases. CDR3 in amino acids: CASRGDRGMNTEAFF. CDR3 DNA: TGTGCCAGCAGGGGGGACCGGGGAATGAACACTGAAGCTTTCTTT.